A selection of T cell receptor beta chains follows, all from one sample in a study of metastatic and nonmetastatic thyroid tumors. TCRdb reanalyzed the PCR reads with MiXCR. The table has 25,000 to 35,000 clones, 30% seen once. Sequenced material: blood. Every receptor here comes from a female donor with papillary thyroid cancer or a benign thyroid nodule (not recorded which). Some clones in this sample may be carry-over from other donors' samples. Each CDR3 is given with its conserved first and last residue. The D gene is left open where the match is weak. Size is omitted from some rows. Given values are once, few, many or a class for expanded clones.

abundance,d_gene,j_gene,v_gene,CDR3aa,CDR3nt
many,NA,TRBJ1-5,TRBV3-1,CASSPNRVNQPQHF,TGTGCCAGCAGCCCTAACAGGGTTAATCAGCCCCAGCATTTT
many,NA,TRBJ1-2,TRBV10-3,CAISDEGGYTF,TGTGCCATCAGCGACGAGGGCGGCTACACCTTC
many,NA,TRBJ2-4,TRBV5-1,CASSLTQGGGGNIQYF,TGCGCCAGCAGCTTGACCCAGGGGGGCGGTGGAAACATTCAGTACTTC
NA,NA,TRBJ2-5,TRBV24-1,CATSDTLRGTQYF,TGTGCCACCAGTGATACCCTCAGGGGGACCCAGTACTTC
many,TRBD2,TRBJ2-1,TRBV4-1,CASSQVKTSGKVEQFF,TGCGCCAGCAGCCAAGTGAAGACTAGCGGGAAAGTAGAGCAGTTCTTC
many,TRBD2,TRBJ2-7,TRBV28,CASSFVSGRQSRSEQYF,TGTGCCAGCAGTTTTGTTAGCGGGAGGCAAAGCCGTTCCGAGCAGTACTTC
many,NA,TRBJ2-3,TRBV24-1,CATSDPSPSTDTQYF,TGTGCCACCAGTGATCCGTCGCCTAGCACAGATACGCAGTATTTT
many,NA,TRBJ2-1,TRBV7-9,CASSLGSRPSYNEQFF,TGTGCCAGCAGCTTAGGTAGTCGCCCTTCCTACAATGAGCAGTTCTTC
many,TRBD2,TRBJ2-3,TRBV6-2/TRBV6-3,CASSYSTGLAGGPPDTQYF,TGTGCCAGCAGTTACTCGACGGGACTAGCGGGAGGGCCCCCAGATACGCAGTATTTT
NA,TRBD1,TRBJ2-4,TRBV9,CASRGRNDHQYF,TGTGCGAGCAGGGGGCGCAACGACCACCAGTACTTC
medium-sized,NA,TRBJ1-2,TRBV4-2,CASSQVAREDYGYTF,TGTGCCAGCAGCCAAGTTGCGCGGGAGGACTATGGCTACACCTTC
many,NA,TRBJ2-2,TRBV2,CASGPRGDWRAGTGELFF,TGTGCCAGCGGACCAAGGGGGGACTGGAGAGCCGGCACCGGGGAGCTGTTTTTT
NA,NA,TRBJ1-5,TRBV6-1,CASSEAAGHGDQPQHF,TGTGCCAGCAGTGAAGCGGCGGGACATGGAGATCAGCCCCAGCATTTT
many,NA,TRBJ1-1,TRBV2,CASKVYLGTEAFF,TGTGCCAGCAAGGTATACCTAGGGACTGAAGCTTTCTTT
NA,TRBD1,TRBJ2-7,TRBV5-4,CASSSPGDRGNEQYF,TGTGCCAGCAGCTCGCCGGGGGACAGGGGGAATGAGCAGTACTTC
many,TRBD2,TRBJ2-1,TRBV30,CAWMKAGGPFKEQFF,TGTGCCTGGATGAAAGCGGGAGGGCCGTTTAAGGAGCAGTTCTTC
many,NA,TRBJ2-5,TRBV6-1,CASSPTSQGLQETQYF,TGTGCCAGCAGCCCTACGTCCCAGGGACTCCAAGAGACCCAGTACTTC
many,TRBD1,TRBJ2-3,TRBV13,CASSSTTGTGISDTQYF,TGTGCCAGCAGTTCTACGACCGGGACAGGGATTTCGGATACGCAGTATTTT
many,NA,TRBJ1-6,TRBV11-2,CASSLVGVSSYNSPLHF,TGTGCCAGCAGCTTAGTGGGGGTGAGCTCCTATAATTCACCCCTCCACTTT
NA,TRBD1,TRBJ1-1,TRBV6-1,CASRHRGNTEAFF,TGTGCCAGCAGACACAGGGGGAACACTGAAGCTTTCTTT
once,NA,TRBJ2-1,TRBV20-1,CSAYSTGLAEQFF,TGCAGTGCTTACTCGACAGGTCTAGCTGAGCAGTTCTTC
NA,TRBD1,TRBJ1-6,TRBV11-2,CASSSTGATSPYSPLHF,TGTGCCAGCAGCTCGACAGGGGCGACATCCCCCTATTCACCCCTCCACTTT
few,NA,TRBJ2-7,TRBV12-3/TRBV12-4,CASRDDSYYEQYF,TGTGCCAGCAGGGACGACAGCTACTACGAGCAGTACTTC
many,TRBD2,TRBJ2-1,TRBV6-1,CASSVWATSGDNEQFF,TGTGCCAGCAGTGTTTGGGCGACTAGCGGTGACAATGAGCAGTTCTTC
NA,TRBD1,TRBJ1-1,TRBV29-1,CSVEDLRTGEGF,TGCAGCGTTGAAGATCTAAGGACAGGAGAGGGGTTT
once,TRBD2,TRBJ2-7,TRBV11-1,CASSRGGAGSSYDQYF,TGTGCCAGCAGCCGGGGGGGAGCAGGTTCTAGTTACGATCAATACTTC
NA,NA,TRBJ2-1,TRBV4-1,CASSPQETNNEQFF,TGCGCCAGCAGCCCACAGGAGACTAACAATGAGCAGTTCTTC
NA,NA,TRBJ1-3,TRBV5-1,CASSLNPQNGNTIYF,TGCGCCAGCAGCTTGAACCCCCAGAATGGAAACACCATATATTTT
many,NA,TRBJ1-1,TRBV29-1,CSVGSAMNTEAFF,TGCAGCGTTGGTTCAGCTATGAACACTGAAGCTTTCTTT
few,TRBD1,TRBJ2-7,TRBV6-1,CASSEEGAGGYEQYF,TGTGCCAGCAGTGAAGAGGGGGCAGGGGGTTACGAGCAGTACTTC
many,TRBD1,TRBJ1-4,TRBV30,CAWSHSDRDEKLFF,TGTGCCTGGAGTCACTCGGACAGGGATGAAAAACTGTTTTTT
NA,TRBD2,TRBJ2-2,TRBV9,CASSNEAGGSYTGELFF,TGTGCCAGCAGCAATGAGGCGGGGGGCAGCTACACCGGGGAGCTGTTTTTT
NA,NA,TRBJ1-5,TRBV27,CPSSLMSFSNQPQHF,TGTCCCAGCAGTTTAATGTCGTTTTCCAATCAGCCCCAGCATTTT
few,NA,TRBJ2-1,TRBV2,CASKWESNREGFF,TGTGCCAGCAAATGGGAGAGTAATCGAGAGGGGTTCTTC
few,TRBD1,TRBJ2-2,TRBV27,CASSLKQGLDTGELFF,TGTGCCAGCAGTTTAAAACAGGGGCTGGACACCGGGGAGCTGTTTTTT
many,NA,TRBJ1-1,TRBV28,CASTPIGANTEAFF,TGTGCCAGCACCCCGATCGGGGCTAACACTGAAGCTTTCTTT
many,TRBD2,TRBJ2-1,TRBV9,CASSASGDEQFF,TGTGCCAGCAGCGCTAGCGGAGATGAGCAGTTCTTC
NA,TRBD2,TRBJ2-1,TRBV11-2,CASSPMTSGIHNEQFF,TGTGCCAGCAGCCCCATGACTAGCGGGATACACAATGAGCAGTTCTTC
NA,TRBD1,TRBJ1-5,TRBV4-1,CACSKAGTGNQPQHF,TGCGCCTGCAGCAAGGCCGGGACAGGCAATCAGCCCCAGCATTTT
once,NA,TRBJ1-3,TRBV20-1,CSARNRRGSGNTIYF,TGCAGTGCTAGAAACCGGAGGGGCTCTGGAAACACCATATATTTT